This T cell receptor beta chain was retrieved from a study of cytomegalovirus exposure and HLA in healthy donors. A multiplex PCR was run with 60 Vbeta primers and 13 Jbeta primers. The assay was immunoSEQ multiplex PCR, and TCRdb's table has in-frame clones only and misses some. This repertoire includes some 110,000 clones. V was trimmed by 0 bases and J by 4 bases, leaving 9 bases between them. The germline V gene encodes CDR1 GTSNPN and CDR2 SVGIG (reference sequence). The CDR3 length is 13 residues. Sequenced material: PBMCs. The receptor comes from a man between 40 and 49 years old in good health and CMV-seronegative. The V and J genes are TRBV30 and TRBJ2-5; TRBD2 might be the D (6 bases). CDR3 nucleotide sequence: TGTGCCTGGAGTGTATCCGGGAGAGAGACCCAGTACTTC. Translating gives CAWSVSGRETQYF.